This T cell receptor (beta chain) was identified during a study of blood T cells in healthy people across ages. On the study more broadly: Capture by template switching was about one barcoded beta molecule per two T cells.

A second PCR, run for roughly 7 to 12 cycles, used a sample-barcoded 5' primer plus a J-beta primer mix. A template-switch adaptor containing 12 random nucleotides labeled each cDNA molecule. Each sample yielded at least 2.5 million CDR3-containing paired-end reads. Each CDR3 protein gets one entry after TCRdb re-called the 5' RACE reads with MiXCR. The sample shows some 1.5 million distinct CDR3 sequences, about 30% of them seen only once. Trimming removed 0 bases at V and 7 bases at J, with 6 bases between. The CDR3 is 12 amino acids. CDR1 and CDR2 from the germline V gene are SGDLS and YYNGEE. The J gene is TRBJ2-3, the V gene TRBV9, with D uncertain. The source of this sequence is a woman aged 30 to 39 in good health. The sample taken for sequencing was blood. CDR3 region: CASSVVDNTQYF. Written as DNA, the CDR3 is TGTGCCAGCAGCGTAGTTGACAATACGCAGTATTTT. Drawing the rest from reference TRBV9 and TRBJ2-3, the complete variable domain is DSGVTQTPKHLITATGQRVTLRCSPRSGDLSVYWYQQSLDQGLQFLIQYYNGEERAKGNILERFSAQQFPDLHSELNLSSLELGDSALYFCASSVVDNTQYFGPGTRLTVL.